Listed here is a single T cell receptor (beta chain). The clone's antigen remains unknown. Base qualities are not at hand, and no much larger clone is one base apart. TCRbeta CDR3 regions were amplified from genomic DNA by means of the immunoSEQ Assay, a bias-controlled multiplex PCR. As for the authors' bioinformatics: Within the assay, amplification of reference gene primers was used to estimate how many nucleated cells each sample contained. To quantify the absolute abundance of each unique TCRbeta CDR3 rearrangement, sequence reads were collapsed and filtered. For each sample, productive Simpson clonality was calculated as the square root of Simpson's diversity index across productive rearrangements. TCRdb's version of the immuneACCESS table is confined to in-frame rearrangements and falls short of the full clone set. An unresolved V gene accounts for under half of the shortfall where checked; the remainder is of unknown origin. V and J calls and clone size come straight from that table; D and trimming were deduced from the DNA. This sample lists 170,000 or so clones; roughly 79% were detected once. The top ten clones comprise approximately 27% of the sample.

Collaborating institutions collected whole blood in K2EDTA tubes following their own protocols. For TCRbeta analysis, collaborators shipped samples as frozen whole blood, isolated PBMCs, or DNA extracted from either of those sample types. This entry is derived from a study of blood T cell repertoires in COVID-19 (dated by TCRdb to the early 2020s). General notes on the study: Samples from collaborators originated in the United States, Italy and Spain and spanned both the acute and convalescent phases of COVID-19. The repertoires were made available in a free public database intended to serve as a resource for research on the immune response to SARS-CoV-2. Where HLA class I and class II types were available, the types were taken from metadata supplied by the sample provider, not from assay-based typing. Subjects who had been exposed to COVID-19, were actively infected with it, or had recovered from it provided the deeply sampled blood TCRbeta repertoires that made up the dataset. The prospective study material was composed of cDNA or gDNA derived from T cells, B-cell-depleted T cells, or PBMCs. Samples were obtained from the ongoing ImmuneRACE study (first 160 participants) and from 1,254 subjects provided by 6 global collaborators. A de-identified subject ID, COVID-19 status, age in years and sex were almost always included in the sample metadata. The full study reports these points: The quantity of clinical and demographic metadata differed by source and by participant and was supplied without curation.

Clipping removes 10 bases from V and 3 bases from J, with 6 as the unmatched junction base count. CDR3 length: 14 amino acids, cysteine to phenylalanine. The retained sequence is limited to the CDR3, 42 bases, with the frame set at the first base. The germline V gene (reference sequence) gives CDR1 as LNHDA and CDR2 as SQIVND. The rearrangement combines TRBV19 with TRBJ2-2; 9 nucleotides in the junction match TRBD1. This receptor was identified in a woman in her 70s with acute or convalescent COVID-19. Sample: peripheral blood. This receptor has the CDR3 CATLNRGHTGELFF. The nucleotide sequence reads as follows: TGTGCCACCCTAAACAGGGGGCACACCGGGGAGCTGTTTTTT.